Below are 18 T cell receptor beta chains sequenced from a single sample in a study of CD8 T cells in ankylosing spondylitis. Regarding the study as a whole: Ankylosing spondylitis blood appeared to be characterized by a TCR beta motif of about eight highly homologous variants.

Each CDR3 protein gets one entry after TCRdb re-called the 5' RACE reads with MiXCR. The sample includes hundreds of thousands of distinct CDR3 sequences, roughly 18% of them seen just once. Their specific antigens are unknown. Input material: blood, either unsorted or a sorted T cell fraction (not recorded which). The receptors come from a male donor with ankylosing spondylitis.

This chain connects TRBV20-1 to TRBJ2-1; a possible D gene is TRBD1 (6 bases). Germline V gene data show CDR1 as DFQATT and CDR2 as SNEGSKA (reference sequence). V gave up 3 bases and J gave up 3 bases, with 12 bases separating them. CDR3 length: 14 amino acids. This chain's CDR3 is CSASLPTGYNEQFF. CDR3 DNA: TGCAGTGCTAGTTTACCGACAGGCTACAATGAGCAGTTCTTC.

The chain is built from TRBV11-2 and TRBJ1-2; D gene uncertain. V was shortened by 6 bases and J by 4 bases, with 9 bases between the two germline ends. Germline values: CDR1 SGHAT, CDR2 FQNNGV. The CDR3 is made up of 12 amino acids. The CDR3 spells CASSMTTYGYTF. Here the CDR3 DNA reads TGTGCCAGCAGTATGACAACCTATGGCTACACCTTC.

This clonotype was seen more than once but under ten times. This chain uses TRBV5-1 with TRBJ1-1; D not certain. This CDR3 is built from 13 residues. V was pared by 2 bases and J by 3 bases, with 8 bases between. Germline CDR1 SGHRS, CDR2 YFSETQ. This chain's CDR3 is CASSFNSDTEAFF. The CDR3 DNA reads as TGCGCCAGCAGCTTTAACAGCGACACTGAAGCTTTCTTT.

The chain couples TRBV3-1 to TRBJ2-1, with D possibly matching TRBD2 (5 bases). CDR3 size: 15 residues. The V gene lost 1 base and the J gene lost 6 bases, with 13 bases spanning the gap. The V gene's germline CDR1 is LGHDT and CDR2 YNNKEL (reference sequence). The CDR3 nucleotides read TGTGCCAGCAGCCAAGCGAAAGGACTCTCCAATGAGCAGTTCTTC. Encoded protein: CASSQAKGLSNEQFF.

This clonotype occurred many times. The V gene is TRBV2, the J gene TRBJ2-7, with D perhaps given as TRBD1 or TRBD2 (6 bases each). The CDR3 is 12 amino acids. CDR1 and CDR2 from the germline V gene are SNHLY and FYNNEI. Trimming took 9 bases from V and 2 from J, leaving 11 bases between them. Written as DNA, the CDR3 is TGTGCCAGTAGCGGACAGACCTACGAGCAGTACTTC. Protein product: CASSGQTYEQYF.

CDR3: CASGSGRGLTDTQYF. DNA of the CDR3: TGTGCTAGTGGGAGCGGTCGTGGCCTCACAGATACGCAGTATTTT. The V call is TRBV12-5, the J call TRBJ2-3; a weak D match, TRBD2 (5 bases). CDR1 LGHNT and CDR2 FRNRAP come from the germline V gene. The V end was cut by 6 bases, the J end by 2 bases, with 15 bases between. The CDR3 has 15 amino acids.

This clonotype was picked up a small number of times. The chain uses TRBV7-8 and TRBJ2-7; TRBD2 matches at 11 bases. The CDR3 length is 15 residues. The trim removed 3 bases at V and 2 bases at J, leaving 3 bases unmatched. Germline-derived CDR1 and CDR2 are SGHVS and FQNEAQ. Written as DNA, the CDR3 is TGTGCCAGCAGCTTCACTAGCGGGAGCCCCTACGAGCAGTACTTC. Translation: CASSFTSGSPYEQYF.

This chain uses TRBV6-2 or TRBV6-3 with TRBJ2-5, with TRBD1 matching over 10 bases. The CDR3 loop spans 15 amino acids. Germline V CDR1 and CDR2: MNHEY, SVGEGT. The trim removed 6 bases at V and 3 bases at J, leaving 7 bases unmatched. The CDR3 is CASSLTGTGEETQYF. The DNA of the CDR3 is TGTGCCAGCAGCCTCACCGGGACAGGGGAAGAGACCCAGTACTTC.

The chain has TRBV7-8 and TRBJ2-2, with 7 bases fitting TRBD2. Germline loops: CDR1 SGHVS, CDR2 FQNEAQ. The CDR3 runs to 17 residues. Losses at the gene ends were 3 bases for V and 0 bases for J; bases not matched to a gene: 7. CDR3 coding DNA: TGTGCCAGCAGCTTCGGGGGGAGGCGATCGAACACCGGGGAGCTGTTTTTT. It specifies CASSFGGRRSNTGELFF. Combining the CDR3 with reference TRBV7-8 and TRBJ2-2 gives the whole variable domain GAGVSQSPRYKVAKRGQDVALRCDPISGHVSLFWYQQALGQGPEFLTYFQNEAQLDKSGLPSDRFFAERPEGSVSTLKIQRTQQEDSAVYLCASSFGGRRSNTGELFFGEGSRLTVL.

V and J are TRBV5-1 and TRBJ2-3; weak D call: TRBD1 (6 bases). The CDR3 covers 14 residues. Germline CDR1 reads SGHRS; CDR2 reads YFSETQ. V dropped 4 bases and J dropped 1 base, with 10 bases sitting between them. CDR3 nucleotides: TGCGCCAGCAGCGTTAACAGGGGCACAGATACGCAGTATTTT. This gives the protein CASSVNRGTDTQYF.

The chain combines TRBV20-1 with TRBJ2-7; TRBD1 matches at 9 bases. Germline lookup yields CDR1 DFQATT and CDR2 SNEGSKA (reference sequence). This CDR3 region has 15 residues. After removal of 5 bases from V and 5 bases from J, the junction contained 13 bases not matched to a gene. The CDR3 loop reads CSASPGGQGRNEQYF. CDR3 in DNA: TGCAGTGCTTCCCCGGGGGGACAGGGTCGCAACGAGCAGTACTTC.

The V call is TRBV12-3 or TRBV12-4, the J call TRBJ2-6, with a possible D match to TRBD2 (7 bases). CDR3 length: 14 residues. V was clipped by 8 bases and J by 2 bases, with 10 bases between them. This chain's CDR3 is CASGRGTGANVLTF. In DNA, the CDR3 is TGTGCCAGCGGGAGGGGGACTGGGGCCAACGTCCTGACTTTC.

The chain recombines TRBV4-2 with TRBJ1-5; D possibly corresponds to TRBD1 (5 bases). This CDR3 has 14 residues. V shed 0 bases and J shed 5 bases, with 8 bases lying between them. Germline assignment: CDR1 LGHNA and CDR2 YNFKEQ. DNA for the CDR3: TGTGCCAGCAGCCAAGAACCCAGGGATCAGCCCCAGCATTTT. It is translated as CASSQEPRDQPQHF.

The chain uses TRBV30 and TRBJ2-7; a possible D gene is TRBD1 (5 bases). Per germline, CDR1 GTSNPN and CDR2 SVGIG (reference sequence). V was trimmed by 0 bases and J by 0 bases, leaving 12 bases between them. CDR3 length: 15 amino acids. CDR3 region: CAWSVGRVLSYEQYF. The CDR3 nucleotides are TGTGCCTGGAGTGTCGGCAGGGTGCTCTCCTACGAGCAGTACTTC. The variable domain in full, with the rest retrieved from reference TRBV30 and TRBJ2-7, is SQTIHQWPATLVQPVGSPLSLECTVEGTSNPNLYWYRQAAGRGLQLLFYSVGIGQISSEVPQNLSASRPQDRQFILSSKKLLLSDSGFYLCAWSVGRVLSYEQYFGPGTRLTVT.

This clonotype was detected only a few times. The V call is TRBV6-5, the J call TRBJ1-6, with 10 bases that match TRBD1. V shed 2 bases, J shed 9 bases, and the junction held 4 bases outside the gene matches. Germline V lookup: CDR1 MNHEY, CDR2 SVGAGI. The CDR3 covers 15 residues. The CDR3 bases are TGTGCCAGCAGTTACAGGACAGGGGGAGGTTCACCCCTCCACTTT. This encodes CASSYRTGGGSPLHF.

In this sample, this clonotype turned up a few times. The chain employs TRBV2 and TRBJ2-3; no definite D call. Trimming cost V 4 bases and J 1 base, with 12 bases left between them. Germline assignment: CDR1 SNHLY and CDR2 FYNNEI. The CDR3 is 15 residues long. The CDR3 coding sequence is TGTGCCAGCAGTGCGCCCGAGCTTCGCACAGATACGCAGTATTTT. It translates to CASSAPELRTDTQYF.

The chain employs TRBV27 and TRBJ2-1, with D perhaps matching TRBD2 (6 bases). The CDR3 totals 15 residues. Germline V gene sequence: CDR1 MNHEY, CDR2 SMNVEV (reference sequence). Trimming pared 5 bases from V and 4 bases from J, leaving 15 bases between. As DNA, the CDR3 is TGTGCCAGCAGTACCGTGGACTACGTGTACAATGAGCAGTTCTTC. It yields the protein CASSTVDYVYNEQFF.

The chain joins TRBV4-2 to TRBJ1-1; D gene ambiguous. The CDR3 contains 16 residues. In germline, CDR1 is LGHNA, CDR2 YNFKEQ. V lost 1 base, J lost 0 bases, and 12 bases lay in between. The CDR3 protein is CASSQADGRLNTEAFF. CDR3 DNA: TGTGCCAGCAGCCAAGCGGACGGCCGCCTGAACACTGAAGCTTTCTTT.